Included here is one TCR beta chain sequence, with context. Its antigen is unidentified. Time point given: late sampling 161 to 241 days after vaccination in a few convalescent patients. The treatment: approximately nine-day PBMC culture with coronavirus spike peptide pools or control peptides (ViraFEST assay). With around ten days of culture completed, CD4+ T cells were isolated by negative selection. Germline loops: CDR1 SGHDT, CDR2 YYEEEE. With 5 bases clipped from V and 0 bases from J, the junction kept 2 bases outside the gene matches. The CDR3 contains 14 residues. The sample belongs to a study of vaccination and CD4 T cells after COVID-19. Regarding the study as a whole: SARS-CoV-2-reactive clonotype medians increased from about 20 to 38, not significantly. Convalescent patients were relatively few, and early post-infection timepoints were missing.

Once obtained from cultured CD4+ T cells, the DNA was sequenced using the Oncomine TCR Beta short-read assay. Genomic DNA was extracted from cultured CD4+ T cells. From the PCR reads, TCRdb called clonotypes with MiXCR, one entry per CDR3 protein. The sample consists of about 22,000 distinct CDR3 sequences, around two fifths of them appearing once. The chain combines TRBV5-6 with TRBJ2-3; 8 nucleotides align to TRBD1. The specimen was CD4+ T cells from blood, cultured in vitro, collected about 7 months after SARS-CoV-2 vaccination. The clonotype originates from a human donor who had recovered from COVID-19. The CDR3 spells CASSYRGSTDTQYF. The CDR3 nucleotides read TGTGCCAGCAGTTACAGGGGGAGCACAGATACGCAGTATTTT. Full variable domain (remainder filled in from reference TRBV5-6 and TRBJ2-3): DAGVTQSPTHLIKTRGQQVTLRCSPKSGHDTVSWYQQALGQGPQFIFQYYEEEERQRGNFPDRFSGHQFPNYSSELNVNALLLGDSALYLCASSYRGSTDTQYFGPGTRLTVL.